The rows below give T cell receptor beta chains drawn from one sample of a study of T cell repertoires in cytomegalovirus infection. TCRdb fed the reads into MiXCR, producing one record per CDR3 protein. This table holds around 240,000 distinct CDR3 sequences, roughly 22% found once. Sequenced material: CD8+ T cells from PBMCs. The source of these receptors is a human donor in good health (CMV status not recorded). Some clones in this sample may be carry-over from other donors' samples. The CDR3 runs from the conserved cysteine through the conserved F or W. Fields, in order: V gene, J gene, clone size, CDR3 length, D gene, CDR3 protein, CDR3 DNA. A D gene is named only where the DNA matches it firmly. Some rows have no size entry. The others give once, few or many, or a class for an expanded clone.

>TRBV7-8|TRBJ2-1|NA|17|TRBD1
CASSLARTGGSYNEQFF
TGTGCCAGCAGCTTAGCCCGAACAGGGGGCTCCTACAATGAGCAGTTCTTC
>TRBV7-8|TRBJ2-3|many|15|TRBD2
CASRQIAGTADTQYF
TGTGCCAGCAGACAAATAGCGGGGACCGCAGATACGCAGTATTTT
>TRBV28|TRBJ2-1|NA|14|TRBD2
CASSSGLADNEQFF
TGTGCCAGCAGTTCGGGACTAGCGGACAATGAGCAGTTCTTC
>TRBV7-2|TRBJ2-5|many|13|NA
CASSLNLQETQYF
TGTGCCAGCAGCTTAAATTTGCAAGAGACCCAGTACTTC
>TRBV7-9|TRBJ2-7|many|15|TRBD2
CASSDGLAGGDEQYF
TGTGCCAGCAGCGATGGACTAGCGGGGGGTGACGAGCAGTACTTC
>TRBV28|TRBJ1-2|few|12|NA
CASSFPGISYTF
TGTGCCAGCAGTTTCCCCGGGATTTCTTACACCTTC
>TRBV2|TRBJ1-5|NA|15|NA
CASSKGPRDNQPQHF
TGTGCCAGCAGTAAAGGTCCCCGTGACAATCAGCCCCAGCATTTT
>TRBV7-9|TRBJ1-1|few|13|NA
CASSLGGIPEAFF
TGTGCCAGCAGCTTAGGGGGGATACCTGAAGCTTTCTTT
>TRBV7-8|TRBJ2-5|many|15|NA
CASSSRDTTKETQYF
TGTGCCAGCAGCTCCCGGGACACAACAAAAGAGACCCAGTACTTC
>TRBV5-1|TRBJ2-7|many|14|NA
CASSLAGGPYEQYF
TGCGCCAGCAGCTTGGCCGGGGGGCCCTACGAGCAGTACTTC
>TRBV20-1|TRBJ2-1|NA|11|NA
CSVNRNNEQFF
TGCAGTGTGAACAGGAACAATGAGCAGTTCTTC